These 3 T cell receptor beta chains share one sample of origin, sequenced in a study of blood T cell repertoires in COVID-19. Sequenced by immunoSEQ multiplex PCR; TCRdb stores in-frame clones only, minus some. The sample has over 95,000 clones, about 85% seen once. The sequencing input was peripheral blood. These receptors all stem from a man between 35 and 55 years old with acute or convalescent COVID-19.

The chain recombines TRBV29-1 with TRBJ1-2; D ambiguous. This CDR3 region has 12 residues. Germline V gene lookup returns CDR1 SQVTM and CDR2 ANQGSEA. V gave up 4 bases and J gave up 13 bases, with 19 bases separating them. Here the CDR3 DNA reads TGCAGCGTTGGGGGTGATCGGCGGAGCGGCACCTTC. Translating it yields CSVGGDRRSGTF.

This sequence joins TRBV5-1 and TRBJ2-2, with TRBD2 as a possible D gene (6 bases). This CDR3 region has 14 residues. Germline-derived CDR1 and CDR2 are SGHRS and YFSETQ. Trimming cost V 3 bases and J 4 bases, with 10 bases left between them. The DNA of the CDR3 is TGCGCCAGCAGCTGGGCGGGGACCACCGGGGAGCTGTTTTTT. Translated, it gives CASSWAGTTGELFF.

Only one count was recorded for this clone. J is TRBJ1-1 and V is TRBV10-3, with D unclear. The CDR3 has 15 residues. From germline, CDR1 is ENHRY and CDR2 SYGVKD. The V gene lost 0 bases and the J gene lost 5 bases, with 13 bases spanning the gap. The CDR3 bases are TGTGCCATCAGTGAGTCGACGGAGCGGTGGACTGAAGCTTTCTTT. Its protein is CAISESTERWTEAFF.